This T cell receptor beta chain is drawn from a study of T cell changes during pregnancy in multiple sclerosis. Germline CDR1 reads LNHDA; CDR2 reads SQIVND (reference sequence). The CDR3 extends over 19 amino acids. Losses at the gene ends were 4 bases for V and 4 bases for J; bases not matched to a gene: 20. Profiled with immunoSEQ multiplex PCR; TCRdb holds only in-frame clones, not every one. Here the sample spans approximately 79,000 clones, approximately 92% being singletons. The sequence derives from a female donor with multiple sclerosis, enrolled in a pregnancy study. This chain connects TRBV19 to TRBJ1-2; 8 nucleotides agree with TRBD1. The input for sequencing was CD4+ T cells from peripheral blood mononuclear cells, taken before pregnancy. CDR3: CASSRRLGGQVSTPYGYTF. The CDR3 nucleotides are TGTGCCAGTAGTAGACGTCTAGGGGGACAGGTGTCGACCCCCTATGGCTACACCTTC.